These T cell receptor beta chains were read from a single sample in a study of CD8+ T cells in alopecia areata. Data came from immunoSEQ multiplex PCR; TCRdb stores just in-frame clones and leaves some out. The sample shows about 200,000 clones, roughly 56% of them seen only once. Sequences were derived from CD4+ T cells sorted from blood, sampled at week 4, from a patient treated with tofacitinib. The receptors derive from a human donor with alopecia areata. CDR3s include the opening cysteine and the closing phenylalanine or tryptophan. The D gene is left open where the match is weak. Clone size is shown for a subset of rows, as once, few, many or a class of expanded clone.

size | D | J | V | DNA | CDR3
few | TRBD2 | TRBJ2-1 | TRBV4-3 | TGCGCCAGCAGCCAACAACTCCGGACTAGCGGCAATGAGCAGTTCTTC | CASSQQLRTSGNEQFF
. | . | TRBJ2-2 | TRBV7-2 | TGTGCCAGCAGCTTAGAGCTAGGGGAGCTGTTTTTT | CASSLELGELFF
. | . | TRBJ1-1 | TRBV5-1 | TGCGCCAGCAGCTTTTGGGGCCAGGGAAACACTGAAGCTTTCTTT | CASSFWGQGNTEAFF
. | . | TRBJ2-3 | TRBV30 | TGTGCCTGGAGTGTCGGACACACAGATACGCAGTATTTT | CAWSVGHTDTQYF
few | TRBD1 | TRBJ2-7 | TRBV29-1 | TGCAGCGCCGTCGTGACAGGGGTCTTCTACGAGCAGTACTTC | CSAVVTGVFYEQYF
. | . | TRBJ1-2 | TRBV30 | TGTGCCTGGAGTCCCCTATCAGGGCTCTATGGCTACACCTTC | CAWSPLSGLYGYTF
. | . | TRBJ1-5 | TRBV11-2 | TGTGCCAGCAGCTTAGATGCAGGGGCAGAGCCCCAGCATTTT | CASSLDAGAEPQHF
few | . | TRBJ1-1 | TRBV5-4 | TGTGCCAGCAGCTCCCAGGGCATGAACACTGAAGCTTTCTTT | CASSSQGMNTEAFF
. | TRBD1 | TRBJ1-2 | TRBV6-5 | TGTGCCAGCAACCCCGGGACAGGCGGCTACACCTTC | CASNPGTGGYTF
. | . | TRBJ2-3 | TRBV30 | TGTGCCTGGAGTACCGGGACCCTCCCCGGGGATACGCAGTATTTT | CAWSTGTLPGDTQYF
. | . | TRBJ2-6 | TRBV5-1 | TGCGCCAGCAGCTCCCAGTCGTACTCTGGGGCCAACGTCCTGACTTTC | CASSSQSYSGANVLTF
. | . | TRBJ1-1 | TRBV29-1 | TGCAGCGTCCGTCCCTTGAACACTGAAGCTTTCTTT | CSVRPLNTEAFF
. | TRBD2 | TRBJ2-7 | TRBV7-3 | TGTGCCAGCAGTTCCGGACTAGCGGGTTCATCGTACGAGCAGTACTTC | CASSSGLAGSSYEQYF
. | . | TRBJ2-7 | TRBV2 | TGTGCCAGCAGTGAACACGGGACACCCTACGAGCAGTACTTC | CASSEHGTPYEQYF
. | . | TRBJ1-1 | TRBV30 | TGTGCCTGGAGTCGTAGGGGGAACACTGAAGCTTTCTTT | CAWSRRGNTEAFF
. | TRBD2 | TRBJ2-2 | TRBV7-8 | TGTGCCAGCAGCCTGTGGACTAGCGGGCCCGGGGAGCTGTTTTTT | CASSLWTSGPGELFF
. | . | TRBJ1-1 | TRBV30 | TGTGCCTGGATTCTTAAGGGGCACAACACTGAAGCTTTCTTT | CAWILKGHNTEAFF
. | . | TRBJ1-5 | TRBV6-5 | TGTGCCAGCAGTCCCTTCAAGGGAAGCAATCAGCCCCAGCATTTT | CASSPFKGSNQPQHF
. | . | TRBJ1-1 | TRBV29-1 | TGCAGCCCCCAGCGACGGGGGTTAGAAGAAGCTTTCTTT | CSPQRRGLEEAFF
. | TRBD2 | TRBJ2-3 | TRBV10-3 | TGTGCCATCAGCGCCGGGACTAGCGGGGTTAGCACAGATACGCAGTATTTT | CAISAGTSGVSTDTQYF
. | TRBD1 | TRBJ2-3 | TRBV29-1 | TGCAGCGTTGCTCGACAGGGGCCAGGAGGTACGCAGTATTTT | CSVARQGPGGTQYF
once | . | TRBJ2-1 | TRBV29-1 | TGCAGCGTTGGGGGACTTGAGCAGTTCTTC | CSVGGLEQFF
few | TRBD2 | TRBJ2-3 | TRBV6-5 | TGTGCCATTCGGGAGGGCTTGGGCACAGATACGCAGTATTTT | CAIREGLGTDTQYF
once | TRBD2 | TRBJ2-1 | TRBV4-2 | TGTGCCAGCAGCCCCAGAGCGGGGGATGAGCAGTTCTTC | CASSPRAGDEQFF
few | TRBD1 | TRBJ1-2 | TRBV10-3 | TGTGCCATCAGATGGACAGGGACGAACTATGGCTACACCTTC | CAIRWTGTNYGYTF
. | TRBD2 | TRBJ2-5 | TRBV2 | TGTGCCAGCACCCTAGCGGCTGAGACCCAGTACTTC | CASTLAAETQYF
. | . | TRBJ1-1 | TRBV5-6 | TGTGCCAGCAGCCCGGCAGGGAGTACTGAAGCTTTCTTT | CASSPAGSTEAFF
. | TRBD2 | TRBJ2-5 | TRBV30 | TGTGCCTGGAATCCGGGACTAGCGGGAGAGACCCAGTACTTC | CAWNPGLAGETQYF
. | . | TRBJ2-1 | TRBV5-1 | TGCGCCAGCAGCTTGGCGACCACGACCTTGTCATCCCTATACAATGAGCAGTTCTTC | CASSLATTTLSSLYNEQFF
. | . | TRBJ2-5 | TRBV7-2 | TGTGCCAGCAGCTTAGGTCGGAGACAAGAGACCCAGTACTTC | CASSLGRRQETQYF
few | TRBD2 | TRBJ2-7 | TRBV7-2 | TGTGCCAGCCGCGGCCGGGGGGTCGAGCAGTACTTC | CASRGRGVEQYF
few | . | TRBJ2-5 | TRBV5-6 | TGTGCCAGCAGCTTGTGGGAAGAGACCCAGTACTTC | CASSLWEETQYF
. | . | TRBJ1-1 | TRBV5-6 | TGTGCCAGCAGCCCCTCAGGGATTGGGCAGAATACTGAAGCTTTCTTT | CASSPSGIGQNTEAFF
many | . | TRBJ1-1 | TRBV19 | TGTGCCAGTAGCGTACAGGGTGGGAACACTGAAGCTTTCTTT | CASSVQGGNTEAFF
. | . | TRBJ1-2 | TRBV2 | TGTGCCAGCAGTGAGAGCCAGACTATAGCGCGAGGCTACACCTTC | CASSESQTIARGYTF
. | . | TRBJ1-1 | TRBV7-2 | TGTGCCAGCAGCTTACAGGGGATGAACACTGAAGCTTTCTTT | CASSLQGMNTEAFF
. | TRBD1 | TRBJ2-1 | TRBV7-8 | TGTGCCAGCAGCTTATCAGGGGGCATCGATGAGCAGTTCTTC | CASSLSGGIDEQFF
. | TRBD1 | TRBJ2-7 | TRBV23-1 | TGCGCCAGCAGTCATGAACAGACAGGGGGCCTCGAGCAGTACTTC | CASSHEQTGGLEQYF
. | . | TRBJ1-2 | TRBV5-1 | TGCGCCAGCAGCCGAACGACAGACGGTAACTATGGCTACACCTTC | CASSRTTDGNYGYTF
once | TRBD2 | TRBJ2-3 | TRBV29-1 | TGCAGCGTTGAGCCCAGGACTAGCGGGACCTCCACAGATACGCAGTATTTT | CSVEPRTSGTSTDTQYF
once | . | TRBJ1-1 | TRBV30 | TGTGCCTGGAGTGTTGTGGGGGCCCAAAACACTGAAGCTTTCTTT | CAWSVVGAQNTEAFF
. | . | TRBJ2-7 | TRBV5-4 | TGTGCCAGCAGCTTGATGGGCGGCACCTACGAGCAGTACTTC | CASSLMGGTYEQYF
. | . | TRBJ1-2 | TRBV4-3 | TGCGCCAGCAGCCAAGATTCAGGGTCGGACTATGGCTACACCTTC | CASSQDSGSDYGYTF
. | . | TRBJ2-5 | TRBV15 | TGTGCCACCGGAACAGGGGCGGGATACCAAGTGACCCAGTACTTC | CATGTGAGYQVTQYF
once | TRBD1 | TRBJ1-5 | TRBV30 | TGTGCCTGGACAGGGGGTACCGATCAGCCCCAGCATTTT | CAWTGGTDQPQHF
few | . | TRBJ1-1 | TRBV20-1 | TGCAGTGCAGACCGGGACGGAGAAGCTTTCTTT | CSADRDGEAFF
few | . | TRBJ2-7 | TRBV30 | TGTGCCTGGAGTGCAGGGTTATCCTACGAGCAGTACTTC | CAWSAGLSYEQYF
. | TRBD1 | TRBJ1-2 | TRBV9 | TGTGCCAGCAGCCCCCGGACAGGGGATGGCTACACCTTC | CASSPRTGDGYTF
. | . | TRBJ1-1 | TRBV29-1 | TGCAGCGTCTCCCCCTCCCTGGGGAACACTGAAGCTTTCTTT | CSVSPSLGNTEAFF
. | TRBD1 | TRBJ1-2 | TRBV2 | TGTGCCAGCAGTCCCTCGACAGGGGGCGGCTATGGCTACACCTTC | CASSPSTGGGYGYTF
. | . | TRBJ1-6 | TRBV2 | TGTGCCAGCACCGGGCGGCAGAATAATTCACCCCTCCACTTT | CASTGRQNNSPLHF
. | . | TRBJ2-3 | TRBV2 | TGTGCCAGCCGGCCGGACACGTACACAGATACGCAGTATTTT | CASRPDTYTDTQYF
. | . | TRBJ1-1 | TRBV27 | TGTGCCAGCAGGCGGGGGAACACTGAAGCTTTCTTT | CASRRGNTEAFF
few | . | TRBJ1-6 | TRBV7-2 | TGTGCCAGCAGCTTAGAAGGACAGCCGCCTCTCCCCCTCCACTTT | CASSLEGQPPLPLHF
. | TRBD1 | TRBJ1-6 | TRBV28 | TGTGCCAGCGGCGGACAGGTCGGAACACCCCTCCACTTT | CASGGQVGTPLHF